This T cell receptor beta chain comes out of a study of blood T cell repertoires in COVID-19. Study background: Donors in the United States, Italy and Spain gave samples during acute or convalescent COVID-19. T cells, B-cell-depleted T cells, or PBMCs supplied cDNA or gDNA.

Original handling: Amplification from reference gene primers served as the basis for estimated nucleated cell counts. Libraries were prepared by immunoSEQ multiplex PCR; TCRdb keeps only in-frame clonotypes and omits some of them. V, J and clone size derive from that table, while D and trimming were established from the DNA sequence. The repertoire includes under 300,000 clones, around four fifths of them detected once, and 4.5% to 7% sits in the top ten. The CDR3 length is 15 residues. V shed 0 bases, J shed 7 bases, and the junction held 4 bases outside the gene matches. Germline CDR1 and CDR2: LGHDT and YNNKEL (reference sequence).

The rearrangement uses TRBV3-1 (or the pseudogene TRBV3-2) and TRBJ1-2; 11 bases fit TRBD1. The sequence was obtained from an elderly man with acute or convalescent COVID-19. The sequenced sample consisted of peripheral blood. The CDR3 loop reads CASSQEGTGGIGYTF. The CDR3 region has the DNA TGTGCCAGCAGCCAAGAGGGGACAGGGGGTATTGGCTACACCTTC.